The clone carrying this T cell receptor beta chain was detected ten times or more. Its target is unknown. CDR1 is GTSNPN and CDR2 is SVGIG in the germline V gene (reference sequence). V shed 5 bases and J shed 11 bases, with 12 bases lying between them. The CDR3 has 11 residues. This record belongs to a study of T cells in Graves' hyperthyroidism and ophthalmopathy. Study-level background: Peripheral blood specimens were obtained at initial diagnosis, prior to any treatment. Whole-study findings and limits: Among clonotypes expanded in thyroid above 0.001, most were also found in blood.

Researchers took RNA transcripts and amplified the TCR beta CDR3 regions from them. HTBI primers drove first-round RT-PCR of the TCR CDR3. One entry per CDR3 protein, called by TCRdb with MiXCR from the multiplex PCR reads. This repertoire shows about 130,000 distinct CDR3 sequences, approximately 20% found once; its top ten account for more than 65%. Patients aged 18 to 65 with hyperthyroidism were newly diagnosed, with duration under 2 months. Exclusion of a patient resulted from uncontrolled infection, other autoimmune disease, pregnancy or lactation. This chain links TRBV30 with TRBJ1-4; D is perhaps TRBD1 (5 bases). This TCR came from a woman in her 50s with Graves' hyperthyroidism that later progressed to Graves' ophthalmopathy. Sequencing was carried out using blood. The CDR3 is CAWDGSGKLFF. As DNA, the CDR3 is TGTGCCTGGGACGGATCAGGGAAACTGTTTTTT. Together with reference TRBV30 and TRBJ1-4, the CDR3 gives the full variable domain: SQTIHQWPATLVQPVGSPLSLECTVEGTSNPNLYWYRQAAGRGLQLLFYSVGIGQISSEVPQNLSASRPQDRQFILSSKKLLLSDSGFYLCAWDGSGKLFFGSGTQLSVL.